This TCR beta chain comes out of a study of T cells in Graves' hyperthyroidism and ophthalmopathy. RNA transcripts gave rise to amplified TCR beta CDR3 regions. Researchers ran a first-round RT-PCR on the TCR CDR3 using the HTBI primer set. TCRdb used MiXCR to reprocess the multiplex PCR reads, holding one entry per CDR3 protein. The sample has 300,000 to 350,000 distinct CDR3 sequences, roughly 20% seen once. Germline V gene lookup returns CDR1 MNHEY and CDR2 SVGAGI. The length of the CDR3 is 15 residues. The J segment lost 6 bases and the V segment lost 2 bases, leaving 7 bases of the junction unmatched.

Sequencing was carried out using blood. This receptor was identified in a woman aged 50 to 65 with Graves' hyperthyroidism. The V gene is TRBV6-5, the J gene TRBJ2-3; TRBD2 matches 8 bases. This chain's CDR3 is CASSYIGGAYDTQYF. The CDR3 DNA reads as TGTGCCAGCAGTTACATCGGGGGGGCATACGATACGCAGTATTTT.